One T cell receptor (beta chain) is described in this entry. Its antigen remains unidentified. Specified time point: pre-sensitization, week 0. Documented treatment: therapeutic diphenylcyclopropenone sensitization with weekly scalp DPC. The CDR3 has 16 residues. Trimming left V 1 base short and J 2 bases short, with 14 bases between. The germline V gene has CDR1 SNHLY and CDR2 FYNNEI. This entry is derived from a study of human T cells and chemical hapten exposure. Study-level findings and limits: Patch test score tracked positively with PT1 expanded TCR counts.

Via MiXCR, TCRdb re-called the RACE reads, giving one row per CDR3 protein. Of under 200,000 distinct CDR3 sequences listed, around 30% are singletons. This material consisted of whole blood, taken in connection with sensitization to the hapten diphenylcyclopropenone (DPC). V usage is TRBV2 and J usage is TRBJ2-5; a possible D gene is TRBD2 (6 bases). This sequence was found in a woman aged 25-40 years with alopecia areata. Some clones in this sample may be carry-over from other donors' samples. CDR3 DNA sequence: TGTGCCAGCAGTGAAGGACTAGTGGGAGCTCAAGAGACCCAGTACTTC. Its translation: CASSEGLVGAQETQYF.